This T cell receptor beta chain was obtained from a study of tumor and adjacent non-tumor tissue in lung cancer. Details on this clonotype: Its antigen is unidentified.

Whole-study results and caveats: Compared with tumor, normal lung showed significantly lower TCR diversity. Shorter survival was associated with higher TCR diversity in tumors.

The library came from three nested PCR rounds adapted from ARM-PCR protocols. One entry per CDR3 protein results from TCRdb running MiXCR on the multiplex PCR reads. This table has 100,000 or so distinct CDR3 sequences, roughly 60% appearing once. The germline V gene encodes CDR1 SGHNT and CDR2 YYREEE (reference sequence). Trimming took 1 base from V and 9 from J, leaving 16 bases between them. This CDR3 has 14 amino acids. No cell sorting was done before RNA was extracted from the tissue. More than 3 cm separated this lung sample from the edge of the tumor. The TCR originated in a young man with non-small cell lung cancer. Material: distant non-tumor lung tissue. The V gene is TRBV5-4, the J gene TRBJ1-2, with D maybe TRBD1 (5 bases). CDR3 coding DNA: TGTGCCAGCAGCTTGCCTTGGGGCGTACATTGCTACACCTTC. Its translation: CASSLPWGVHCYTF.